The present TCR beta chain was sequenced within a study of T cell repertoires in cytomegalovirus infection. Study-level information: CMV infection together with matching HLA type was indicated by public TCR beta signatures.

About this clonotype itself: Its antigen is unknown.

V lost 6 bases and J 0 bases, leaving 9 bases between the germline ends. The CDR3 has 13 amino acids. Germline assignment: CDR1 MNHEY and CDR2 SMNVEV (reference sequence). TCRdb re-called the reads through MiXCR, storing one row per CDR3 protein. The table has around 750,000 distinct CDR3 sequences, approximately 29% seen once. J is TRBJ2-7 and V is TRBV27; TRBD1 might be the D (5 bases). The sample consisted of cultured CD8+ T cells from PBMCs, taken from culture after CMV antigen stimulation. This receptor was obtained from a human donor in good health (CMV status not recorded). Some clones in this sample may be carry-over from other donors' samples. The CDR3 DNA is TGTGCCAGCAGCCTACAGGCCTCCTACGAGCAGTACTTC. Protein: CASSLQASYEQYF.